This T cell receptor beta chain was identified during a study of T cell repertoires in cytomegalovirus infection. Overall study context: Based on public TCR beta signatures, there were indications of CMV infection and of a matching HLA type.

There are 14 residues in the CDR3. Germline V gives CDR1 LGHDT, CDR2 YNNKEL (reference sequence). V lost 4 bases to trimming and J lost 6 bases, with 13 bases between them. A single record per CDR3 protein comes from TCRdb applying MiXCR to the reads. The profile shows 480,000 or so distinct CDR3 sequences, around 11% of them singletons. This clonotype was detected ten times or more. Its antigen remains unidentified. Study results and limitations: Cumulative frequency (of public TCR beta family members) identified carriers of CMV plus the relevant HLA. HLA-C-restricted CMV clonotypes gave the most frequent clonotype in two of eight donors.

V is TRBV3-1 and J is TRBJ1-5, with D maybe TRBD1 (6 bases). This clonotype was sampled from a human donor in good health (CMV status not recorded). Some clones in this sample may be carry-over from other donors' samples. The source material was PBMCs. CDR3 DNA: TGTGCCAGCAGCCTTCCAGGGGATCCTCAGCCCCAGCATTTT. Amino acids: CASSLPGDPQPQHF.